This T cell receptor (beta chain) was documented in a study of shared clonotypes between healthy human individuals. CD8 memory cells included CD45RO+ cells plus CCR7-negative CD45RA+ TemRA cells. Trimming took 5 bases from V and 1 from J, leaving 23 bases between them. CDR1 SGHVT and CDR2 SQSDAQ come from the germline V gene. The CDR3 runs to 18 residues. Libraries were prepared by immunoSEQ multiplex PCR; TCRdb keeps only in-frame clonotypes and omits some of them. This table holds around 100,000 clones, roughly 66% found once. This sequence originates from a woman under 40 in good health. V gene TRBV7-4 combines with J gene TRBJ1-1, with D possibly matching TRBD1 (6 bases). Sequenced material: memory CD8+ T cells sorted from blood. The subset: CD45RO+ cells pooled with CCR7-negative TemRA cells. The CDR3 loop is CASSPVPGHEGGNTEAFF. CDR3 sequence (DNA): TGTGCCAGCAGCCCCGTCCCGGGACACGAAGGCGGGAACACTGAAGCTTTCTTT.